This T cell receptor (beta chain) was sequenced for a study of vaccination effects on CD4 cells after COVID-19. Within the ViraFEST assay, antigen-specific CD4+ T cells underwent expansion with viral peptide pools prior to sequencing. With roughly 10 days of culture completed, CD4+ T cells were isolated. All vaccine recipients tested negative for nucleocapsid antibodies and had never contracted SARS-CoV-2 infection. The CDR3 length is 19 residues. CDR1 is LGHNA and CDR2 is YNFKEQ in the germline V gene. The ends lost 1 base at V and 6 bases at J; junction bases unmatched: 17. A note on this clone: What it binds is not known.

TCRdb's copy holds only in-frame clones and misses some; the assay was immunoSEQ multiplex PCR. The table records about 55,000 clones, roughly 70% of them present only once. Study-wide results and caveats: Researchers report that only 1 of 255 vaccine-induced clones in healthy vaccinees cross-reacted with common cold coronaviruses.

This receptor was identified in a human donor who received a COVID-19 vaccine. This specimen was CD4+ T cells from PBMCs cultured with SARS-CoV-2 spike peptides, taken before COVID-19 vaccination. This chain connects TRBV4-2 to TRBJ2-3, with TRBD2 matching 9 bases. Here the CDR3 DNA reads TGTGCCAGCAGCCAAGCCGCCCCCAAGGCGGGGGGGCCAGGGGATACGCAGTATTTT. Its protein is CASSQAAPKAGGPGDTQYF.